These T cell receptor beta chains were read from a single sample in a study of blood T cell repertoires in COVID-19. Assay: immunoSEQ multiplex PCR; the TCRdb copy retains only in-frame clones and omits some. The sample lists 120,000 or so clones, approximately 82% seen once, with approximately 6.3% in the top ten. The source material was peripheral blood. These receptors came from a man older than 75 with active or convalescent COVID-19. Both conserved end residues are part of each CDR3. A D gene is named only where the DNA matches it firmly. A row's size may be missing; if present it is once, few, many or a size class.

TRBV7-8	17	TRBD1	NA	TRBJ2-1	TGTGCCAGCAGCCCCGCCCCGGGGACAGGGGCCTACAATGAGCAGTTCTTC	CASSPAPGTGAYNEQFF
TRBV7-9	17	TRBD1	many	TRBJ2-2	TGTGCCAGCAGCCGGATCGGGACAGGGGTGGGGACCGGGGAGCTGTTTTTT	CASSRIGTGVGTGELFF
TRBV4-1	15	TRBD2	NA	TRBJ2-5	TGCGCCAGCAGCCGAGTTAGCGGGGGGTGGGAGACCCAGTACTTC	CASSRVSGGWETQYF
TRBV25-1	15	TRBD1	once	TRBJ1-6	TGTGCCAGCAGTGGGGGGACAGGGGAAAAATCACCCCTCCACTTT	CASSGGTGEKSPLHF
TRBV3-1/TRBV3-2	15	TRBD1	NA	TRBJ1-2	TGTGCCAGCAGGCCCGGGACAGGGAGCGACTATGGCTACACCTTC	CASRPGTGSDYGYTF
TRBV29-1	13	TRBD1	NA	TRBJ1-2	TGCAGCGTTGAAGATGACAGGGCCTATGGCTACACCTTC	CSVEDDRAYGYTF
TRBV27	15	TRBD2	few	TRBJ2-5	TGTGCCAGCAGTTTGGTAGCGGGAGCCCAAGAGACCCAGTACTTC	CASSLVAGAQETQYF
TRBV19	13	NA	NA	TRBJ2-2	TGTGCCAGTAGTATCGCGGCCCCCGGGGAGCTGTTTTTT	CASSIAAPGELFF
TRBV6-2/TRBV6-3	14	NA	NA	TRBJ2-2	TGTGCCAGCAGTTACTACGGGGATACCGGGGAGCTGTTTTTT	CASSYYGDTGELFF
TRBV5-1	14	TRBD1	NA	TRBJ1-4	TGCGCCAGCAGCTCGGAGGGACAGCCGTTAAAACTGTTTTTT	CASSSEGQPLKLFF
TRBV5-8	14	NA	NA	TRBJ2-1	TGTGCCAGCAGCTTGGCCCTACAGGGTGGTGAGCAGTTCTTC	CASSLALQGGEQFF
TRBV3-1/TRBV3-2	17	TRBD2	NA	TRBJ2-3	TGTGCCAGCAGCCAAGATAGCGCGGGGGGATTTGCAGATACGCAGTATTTT	CASSQDSAGGFADTQYF
TRBV4-3	16	NA	NA	TRBJ1-2	TGCGCCAGCAGCCAACAAGTGGGCCAGACAAGCTATGGCTACACCTTC	CASSQQVGQTSYGYTF
TRBV6-2/TRBV6-3	16	TRBD1	NA	TRBJ1-5	TGTGCCAGCAGTAAAGACCGAGACAGGGTAATACAGCCCCAGCATTTT	CASSKDRDRVIQPQHF
TRBV10-3	12	NA	NA	TRBJ2-5	TGTGCCATCAGTGACAGGGTGGAGACCCAGTACTTC	CAISDRVETQYF
TRBV27	14	TRBD1	NA	TRBJ2-3	TGTGCCAGCAGTTCCGGACAGGGGATAGATACGCAGTATTTT	CASSSGQGIDTQYF
TRBV6-5	15	TRBD2	NA	TRBJ2-3	TGTGCCAGCAGGAGGACTAGCGGGGGGGCAGATACGCAGTATTTT	CASRRTSGGADTQYF
TRBV7-9	15	TRBD1	NA	TRBJ1-1	TGTGCCAGCAGCCCCGTGGACAGGGCGAACACTGAAGCTTTCTTT	CASSPVDRANTEAFF
TRBV3-1/TRBV3-2	15	TRBD2	NA	TRBJ2-5	TGTGCCAGCAGCCGGAGCGGGGGGGCCTGGAAGACCCAGTACTTC	CASSRSGGAWKTQYF
TRBV11-3	14	NA	NA	TRBJ2-2	TGTGCCAGCAGCTTAGGACAGTACACCGGGGAGCTGTTTTTT	CASSLGQYTGELFF
TRBV7-7	14	TRBD1	NA	TRBJ2-3	TGTGCTAGCAGCTTGGGACAGGAGACAGATACGCAGTATTTT	CASSLGQETDTQYF
TRBV7-9	14	NA	once	TRBJ2-2	TGTGCCAGCAGCTTAGGACAGGGAGGCGGGGAGCTGTTTTTT	CASSLGQGGGELFF
TRBV2	14	TRBD2	NA	TRBJ2-3	TGTGCCAGCGGGGAGACTAGCAACACAGATACGCAGTATTTT	CASGETSNTDTQYF
TRBV3-1/TRBV3-2	13	NA	NA	TRBJ2-7	TGTGCCAGCAGCCAAGACTCCGAGGCAAGGATGGACTTC	CASSQDSEARMDF
TRBV7-2	14	NA	NA	TRBJ2-1	TGTGCCAGCAGCTATGATGGCAGCTACAATGAGCAGTTCTTC	CASSYDGSYNEQFF
TRBV5-1	16	NA	NA	TRBJ2-2	TGCGCCAGCAGGGCTAACGCGGGGACGAACACCGGGGAGCTGTTTTTT	CASRANAGTNTGELFF
TRBV10-3	12	TRBD2	NA	TRBJ2-5	TGTGCCACGACTAGCGGGGATGAGACCCAGTACTTC	CATTSGDETQYF
TRBV7-9	15	TRBD1	NA	TRBJ1-2	TGTGCCAGCAGCTTAGGGACGAGGGGGCACTATGGCTACACCTTC	CASSLGTRGHYGYTF
TRBV2	14	TRBD1	NA	TRBJ2-3	TGTGCCAGCAGCGACAGGGGGCGCACAGATACGCAGTATTTT	CASSDRGRTDTQYF
TRBV19	13	NA	NA	TRBJ2-7	TGTGCCAGTAGTATTGGAGGGACGTACGAGCAGTACTTC	CASSIGGTYEQYF
TRBV11-2	14	NA	NA	TRBJ1-5	TGTGCCAGCAGTTCCCCAGGGGAGGGTCAGCCCCAGCATTTT	CASSSPGEGQPQHF
TRBV14	13	NA	NA	TRBJ1-6	TGTGCCAGCACGGGACAATTGGGTTCACCCCTCCACTTT	CASTGQLGSPLHF
TRBV3-1/TRBV3-2	13	TRBD1	NA	TRBJ1-1	TGTGCCAGCAGCGCGACAGGGGCGACTGAAGCTTTCTTT	CASSATGATEAFF
TRBV4-3	14	NA	NA	TRBJ1-1	TGCGCCAGCAGCCAAGATGTCCCGGGTCCTGAAGCTTTCTTT	CASSQDVPGPEAFF
TRBV30	15	NA	once	TRBJ1-2	TGTGCCTGGAGGACAACTGGGGGGGGCCGGTATGGCTACACCTTC	CAWRTTGGGRYGYTF
TRBV3-1/TRBV3-2	17	TRBD1	NA	TRBJ1-4	TGTGCCAGCAGCCAAGATCCCCGGACAGGGGAGGGGGAAAAACTGTTTTTT	CASSQDPRTGEGEKLFF
TRBV9	16	TRBD2	NA	TRBJ2-1	TGTGCCAGCAGCGTGGGGGGGTATGATTTATTGAATGAGCAGTTCTTC	CASSVGGYDLLNEQFF
TRBV6-4	13	NA	NA	TRBJ2-2	TGTGCCAGCAGTGACTCCCTCTCCGGGGAGCTGTTTTTT	CASSDSLSGELFF
TRBV28	17	NA	NA	TRBJ1-6	TGTGCCAGCAGTTTAACTGGGGGGAAATCCTATAATTCACCCCTCCACTTT	CASSLTGGKSYNSPLHF
TRBV6-2/TRBV6-3	15	TRBD1	NA	TRBJ1-1	TGTGCCAGCAGTTACCCGACAGGGGTGAACACTGAAGCTTTCTTT	CASSYPTGVNTEAFF
TRBV12-5	15	TRBD1	NA	TRBJ2-3	TGTGCTAGTGCCTGGAGGACAGGGGACGGCGGTACGCAGTATTTT	CASAWRTGDGGTQYF
TRBV29-1	13	NA	NA	TRBJ1-2	TGCAGCGTTGGTTCAGGGATTGTTGAAGGCTACACCTTC	CSVGSGIVEGYTF
TRBV30	15	NA	NA	TRBJ1-5	TGTGCCTGGAGTGGAAGGGAGTATACAGGGAAGGCCCAGCATTTT	CAWSGREYTGKAQHF
TRBV9	15	TRBD2	NA	TRBJ2-7	TGTGCCAGCAGCGTAGATGGCGGGGGGCTCTACGAGCAGTACTTC	CASSVDGGGLYEQYF
TRBV11-3	17	TRBD1	NA	TRBJ1-2	TGTGCCAGCAGCTCCCGACAGGGGGCTCCTCCGAACTATGGCTACACCTTC	CASSSRQGAPPNYGYTF
TRBV21-1	17	NA	NA	TRBJ2-2	TGTGCCAGCAGCACCGAGGCCTCGGGGGGGAGCACCGGGGAGCTGTTTTTT	CASSTEASGGSTGELFF
TRBV9	12	TRBD1	NA	TRBJ2-3	TGTGCCAGCAGCGAGGGGGCTGATACGCAGTATTTT	CASSEGADTQYF
TRBV18	15	TRBD1	NA	TRBJ1-2	TGTGCCAGCTCACCGTTCGGACAGGGTCAGACTGGCTACACCTTC	CASSPFGQGQTGYTF
TRBV10-3	15	NA	NA	TRBJ1-5	TGTGCCATCAGTGAGTCGAGGGATAGCAATCAGCCCCAGCATTTT	CAISESRDSNQPQHF
TRBV7-2	14	NA	NA	TRBJ2-5	TGTGCCAGCAGCTTACGAGGAGGCCCGGAGACCCAGTACTTC	CASSLRGGPETQYF
TRBV6-5	14	NA	NA	TRBJ1-5	TGTGCCAGCAGGGACATTTTCAGCAATCAGCCCCAGCATTTT	CASRDIFSNQPQHF
TRBV12-3/TRBV12-4	13	NA	NA	TRBJ1-2	TGTGCCAGCAGTCTCGGGACAACCTATGGCTACACCTTC	CASSLGTTYGYTF
TRBV13	16	NA	NA	TRBJ1-3	TGTGCCAGCAGCTGGTGGGCCGGCCACTCTGGAAACACCATATATTTT	CASSWWAGHSGNTIYF
TRBV4-2	19	TRBD1	NA	TRBJ1-6	TGTGCCAGCAGCCAAGATACGTGGAGGGGACAGGGATCTAATTCACCCCTCCACTTT	CASSQDTWRGQGSNSPLHF